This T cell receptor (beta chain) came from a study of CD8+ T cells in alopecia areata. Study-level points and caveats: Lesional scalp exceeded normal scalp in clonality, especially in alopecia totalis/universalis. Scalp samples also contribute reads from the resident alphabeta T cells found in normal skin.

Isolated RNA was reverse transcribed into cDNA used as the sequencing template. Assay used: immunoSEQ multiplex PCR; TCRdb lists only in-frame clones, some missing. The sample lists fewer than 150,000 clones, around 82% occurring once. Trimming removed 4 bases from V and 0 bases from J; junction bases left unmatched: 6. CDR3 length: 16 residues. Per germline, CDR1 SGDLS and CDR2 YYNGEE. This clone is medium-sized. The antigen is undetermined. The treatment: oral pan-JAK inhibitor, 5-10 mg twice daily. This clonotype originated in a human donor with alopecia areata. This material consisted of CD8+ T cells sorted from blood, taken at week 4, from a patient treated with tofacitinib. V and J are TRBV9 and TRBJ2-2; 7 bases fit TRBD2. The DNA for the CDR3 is TGTGCCAGCAGCCCCGGACTAGTTTCGAACACCGGGGAGCTGTTTTTT. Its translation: CASSPGLVSNTGELFF. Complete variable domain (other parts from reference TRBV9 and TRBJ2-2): DSGVTQTPKHLITATGQRVTLRCSPRSGDLSVYWYQQSLDQGLQFLIQYYNGEERAKGNILERFSAQQFPDLHSELNLSSLELGDSALYFCASSPGLVSNTGELFFGEGSRLTVL.